Listed below are T cell receptor beta chains from one sample, sequenced in a study of CD8+ T cells in alopecia areata. Sequencing used immunoSEQ multiplex PCR; TCRdb keeps in-frame clones, though not all of them. The sample has 110,000 or so clones; under 60% are singletons. Sequenced input: NKG2D-low CD8+ T cells sorted from blood. These receptors all come from a human donor with alopecia areata. Each CDR3 is given with its conserved first and last residue. The D gene is left open where the match is weak. Some rows mark clone size as missing; the rest say once, few, many or name a class of expanded clone.

clone size	J gene	V gene	D gene	CDR3 protein	CDR3 DNA
few	TRBJ1-1	TRBV7-9	NA	CASSPEVRGLCF	TGTGCCAGCAGCCCTGAGGTTAGGGGTTTATGTTTT
NA	TRBJ2-5	TRBV27	TRBD2	CASSPTPQLAGYSETQYF	TGTGCCAGCAGTCCCACCCCCCAACTAGCGGGATATAGCGAGACCCAGTACTTC
NA	TRBJ2-7	TRBV7-2	TRBD2	CASRPSAGGPISYEQYF	TGTGCCAGCAGGCCGTCTGCGGGAGGGCCGATCAGCTACGAGCAGTACTTC
NA	TRBJ1-1	TRBV2	TRBD1	CASRRSGGGNTEAFF	TGTGCCAGCAGGCGGTCAGGGGGCGGGAACACTGAAGCTTTCTTT
few	TRBJ1-3	TRBV19	NA	CASSIGRPGGNTIYF	TGTGCCAGTAGTATAGGTCGCCCAGGCGGAAACACCATATATTTT
medium-sized	TRBJ2-7	TRBV28	TRBD1	CASSSGTGVYYEQYF	TGTGCCAGCTCCTCCGGGACAGGGGTATACTACGAGCAGTACTTC
NA	TRBJ2-1	TRBV29-1	NA	CSVEDPSYNEQFF	TGCAGCGTTGAAGATCCCTCCTACAATGAGCAGTTCTTC
NA	TRBJ2-7	TRBV4-1	TRBD2	CASSSLAGPSHEQYF	TGCGCCAGCAGCTCCTTAGCGGGCCCCAGCCACGAGCAGTACTTC
NA	TRBJ2-7	TRBV6-6	TRBD2	CASSTLAGWVEQYF	TGTGCCAGCAGTACACTAGCGGGATGGGTCGAGCAGTACTTC
NA	TRBJ2-7	TRBV11-2	NA	CASSLGTSYEQYF	TGTGCCAGCAGCTTAGGCACGTCCTACGAGCAGTACTTC
NA	TRBJ1-1	TRBV28	NA	CASSLDGRRPNTEAFF	TGTGCCAGCAGTTTAGACGGGAGACGTCCAAACACTGAAGCTTTCTTT
few	TRBJ2-3	TRBV28	NA	CASIRRPGDTQYF	TGTGCCAGCATACGACGACCCGGGGATACGCAGTATTTT
NA	TRBJ2-1	TRBV5-1	TRBD2	CASSKRTSGPDNEQFF	TGCGCCAGCAGCAAGAGGACTAGCGGGCCCGACAATGAGCAGTTCTTC
NA	TRBJ1-2	TRBV6-5	NA	CASSYWGLNYGYTF	TGTGCCAGCAGTTACTGGGGGCTTAACTATGGCTACACCTTC
few	TRBJ2-2	TRBV28	TRBD2	CATGLAGPPNTGELFF	TGTGCCACCGGACTAGCGGGACCTCCGAACACCGGGGAGCTGTTTTTT
NA	TRBJ2-1	TRBV7-9	TRBD2	CASSPETSGIYNEQFF	TGTGCCAGCAGCCCGGAGACTAGCGGGATCTACAATGAGCAGTTCTTC
NA	TRBJ2-3	TRBV27	TRBD2	CASSLGLAKDTQYF	TGTGCCAGCAGTCTGGGACTAGCTAAAGATACGCAGTATTTT
NA	TRBJ2-1	TRBV27	NA	CASSPYGAYNEQFF	TGTGCCAGCAGTCCGTACGGGGCCTACAATGAGCAGTTCTTC
NA	TRBJ1-1	TRBV2	TRBD1	CASSHDPGQGVGTEAFF	TGTGCCAGCAGTCACGACCCGGGACAGGGAGTGGGCACTGAAGCTTTCTTT
once	TRBJ2-1	TRBV5-6	NA	CASSLGSSYNEQFF	TGTGCCAGCAGCTTGGGAAGCTCCTACAATGAGCAGTTCTTC
NA	TRBJ2-1	TRBV28	TRBD2	CASSLNREGHNEQFF	TGTGCCAGCAGTTTAAATCGGGAGGGGCACAATGAGCAGTTCTTC
NA	TRBJ2-7	TRBV5-6	TRBD2	CASSGPPPAGVSYEQYF	TGTGCCAGCAGCGGACCTCCCCCAGCGGGAGTCAGCTACGAGCAGTACTTC
few	TRBJ2-5	TRBV5-1	TRBD2	CASSLYGLAEPQETQYF	TGCGCCAGCAGCTTGTACGGACTAGCGGAGCCCCAAGAGACCCAGTACTTC
NA	TRBJ2-3	TRBV14	NA	CASSLDTPTDTQYF	TGTGCCAGCAGCCTCGATACTCCCACAGATACGCAGTATTTT
few	TRBJ2-5	TRBV27	NA	CASRGQASQETQYF	TGTGCCAGCAGAGGTCAGGCCAGCCAAGAGACCCAGTACTTC